This is a list of T cell receptor beta chains from one sample in a study of cytomegalovirus exposure and HLA in healthy donors. TCRdb keeps only in-frame clones here, not all; method: immunoSEQ multiplex PCR. The sample lists 200,000 to 250,000 clones, approximately 82% occurring once. The sequenced sample consisted of PBMCs. These receptor sequences come from a man between 18 and 29 years old in good health and CMV-seronegative. CDR3s include the opening cysteine and the closing phenylalanine or tryptophan. The order of the fields is V gene, clone size, J gene, D gene, CDR3 protein, CDR3 DNA. D genes are given only for firm matches. Some rows mark clone size as missing; the rest say once, few, many or name a class of expanded clone.

v_call: TRBV4-1
clone_size: .
j_call: TRBJ1-2
d_call: .
cdr3_aa: CASSLRAQGGVGGYTF
cdr3_nt: TGCGCCAGCAGCCTCAGGGCCCAAGGAGGGGTAGGAGGCTACACCTTC

v_call: TRBV5-1
clone_size: .
j_call: TRBJ2-2
d_call: TRBD2
cdr3_aa: CASSLDGEGGELFF
cdr3_nt: TGCGCCAGCAGCTTGGATGGGGAGGGCGGGGAGCTGTTTTTT

v_call: TRBV28
clone_size: .
j_call: TRBJ1-2
d_call: .
cdr3_aa: CAVISGDFGIDGYTF
cdr3_nt: TGTGCCGTCATCTCTGGAGACTTCGGCATAGATGGCTACACCTTC

v_call: TRBV7-3
clone_size: .
j_call: TRBJ1-1
d_call: .
cdr3_aa: CASSLIGRGTEAFF
cdr3_nt: TGTGCCAGCAGCTTAATTGGGCGGGGGACTGAAGCTTTCTTT

v_call: TRBV30
clone_size: .
j_call: TRBJ1-5
d_call: TRBD1
cdr3_aa: CAWSAGQGRNQPQHF
cdr3_nt: TGTGCCTGGAGCGCAGGACAGGGTAGGAATCAGCCCCAGCATTTT

v_call: TRBV28
clone_size: .
j_call: TRBJ2-7
d_call: TRBD2
cdr3_aa: CASIPAQREGRYEQYF
cdr3_nt: TGTGCCAGCATTCCGGCTCAGCGGGAGGGCCGATACGAGCAGTACTTC

v_call: TRBV30
clone_size: .
j_call: TRBJ1-6
d_call: TRBD1
cdr3_aa: CAFNPTGGRGSPLHF
cdr3_nt: TGTGCCTTCAACCCCACAGGGGGCCGGGGTTCACCCCTCCACTTT

v_call: TRBV9
clone_size: .
j_call: TRBJ2-1
d_call: .
cdr3_aa: CASSVGDWDEQFF
cdr3_nt: TGTGCCAGCAGCGTAGGGGACTGGGATGAGCAGTTCTTC

v_call: TRBV6-1
clone_size: .
j_call: TRBJ2-7
d_call: .
cdr3_aa: CASSLNGAGPYEQYF
cdr3_nt: TGTGCCAGCAGCCTCAACGGCGCAGGTCCCTACGAGCAGTACTTC

v_call: TRBV6-5
clone_size: .
j_call: TRBJ2-2
d_call: .
cdr3_aa: CASSYSAIWEAGELFF
cdr3_nt: TGTGCCAGCAGTTACTCGGCCATTTGGGAGGCCGGGGAGCTGTTTTTT

v_call: TRBV5-1
clone_size: .
j_call: TRBJ1-1
d_call: TRBD1
cdr3_aa: CASSTGQATEAFF
cdr3_nt: TGCGCCAGCAGCACCGGACAGGCGACTGAAGCTTTCTTT

v_call: TRBV2
clone_size: once
j_call: TRBJ1-5
d_call: TRBD1
cdr3_aa: CASREDRDQPQHF
cdr3_nt: TGTGCCAGCAGAGAGGACAGGGATCAGCCCCAGCATTTT

v_call: TRBV29-1
clone_size: .
j_call: TRBJ1-2
d_call: .
cdr3_aa: CSVEGRGRDYGYTF
cdr3_nt: TGCAGCGTTGAGGGGCGGGGGCGAGACTATGGCTACACCTTC

v_call: TRBV18
clone_size: .
j_call: TRBJ1-2
d_call: .
cdr3_aa: CASSLYDTRTGSPYTF
cdr3_nt: TGTGCCAGCTCACTATACGACACTAGGACCGGATCTCCCTACACCTTC

v_call: TRBV5-4
clone_size: .
j_call: TRBJ2-1
d_call: TRBD2
cdr3_aa: CASTPSRSSGNNEQFF
cdr3_nt: TGTGCCAGCACCCCTTCCAGGTCTAGCGGGAACAATGAGCAGTTCTTC

v_call: TRBV5-6
clone_size: few
j_call: TRBJ2-2
d_call: .
cdr3_aa: CASSSGKGTGELFF
cdr3_nt: TGTGCCAGCAGCTCAGGGAAGGGAACCGGGGAGCTGTTTTTT

v_call: TRBV2
clone_size: .
j_call: TRBJ2-7
d_call: TRBD1
cdr3_aa: CASSGQGISYEQYF
cdr3_nt: TGTGCCAGCAGCGGACAGGGAATCTCCTACGAGCAGTACTTC

v_call: TRBV2
clone_size: .
j_call: TRBJ2-1
d_call: TRBD2
cdr3_aa: CASRLGLAGTYNEQFF
cdr3_nt: TGTGCCAGCAGATTAGGACTAGCGGGAACGTACAATGAGCAGTTCTTC

v_call: TRBV5-1
clone_size: .
j_call: TRBJ2-7
d_call: TRBD2
cdr3_aa: CASSPRRTSGTWTYEQYF
cdr3_nt: TGCGCCAGCAGCCCTCGGCGGACTAGCGGCACATGGACCTACGAGCAGTACTTC

v_call: TRBV18
clone_size: .
j_call: TRBJ2-6
d_call: .
cdr3_aa: CASSPVQSSGANVLTF
cdr3_nt: TGTGCCAGCTCACCAGTACAAAGCTCTGGGGCCAACGTCCTGACTTTC

v_call: TRBV27
clone_size: .
j_call: TRBJ2-1
d_call: TRBD1
cdr3_aa: CASSPLPTGGTHNEQFF
cdr3_nt: TGTGCCAGCAGTCCCCTACCGACAGGGGGCACTCACAATGAGCAGTTCTTC

v_call: TRBV19
clone_size: .
j_call: TRBJ2-5
d_call: .
cdr3_aa: CASSFPPGGGETQYF
cdr3_nt: TGTGCCAGTAGTTTTCCCCCCGGGGGTGGAGAGACCCAGTACTTC

v_call: TRBV30
clone_size: .
j_call: TRBJ2-1
d_call: .
cdr3_aa: CAWSVLGRTEQFF
cdr3_nt: TGTGCCTGGAGTGTACTAGGTCGGACTGAGCAGTTCTTC

v_call: TRBV13
clone_size: few
j_call: TRBJ1-2
d_call: TRBD1
cdr3_aa: CASSIGTTGFAYGYTF
cdr3_nt: TGTGCCAGCAGCATTGGGACGACAGGGTTCGCCTATGGCTACACCTTC

v_call: TRBV30
clone_size: few
j_call: TRBJ2-3
d_call: TRBD2
cdr3_aa: CAWTRAGSPPTQYF
cdr3_nt: TGTGCCTGGACCCGAGCGGGAAGCCCCCCTACGCAGTATTTT

v_call: TRBV2
clone_size: .
j_call: TRBJ2-1
d_call: .
cdr3_aa: CASGWGVNNEQFF
cdr3_nt: TGTGCCAGCGGATGGGGGGTCAACAATGAGCAGTTCTTC

v_call: TRBV7-2
clone_size: .
j_call: TRBJ1-1
d_call: TRBD1
cdr3_aa: CAVVRDRTRGRNTEAFF
cdr3_nt: TGTGCAGTTGTCCGGGACAGGACTCGAGGAAGGAACACTGAAGCTTTCTTT

v_call: TRBV2
clone_size: .
j_call: TRBJ2-5
d_call: .
cdr3_aa: CASEPRETQYF
cdr3_nt: TGTGCCAGCGAACCCCGGGAGACCCAGTACTTC

v_call: TRBV6-5
clone_size: .
j_call: TRBJ2-5
d_call: .
cdr3_aa: CASSSFPGGASETQYF
cdr3_nt: TGTGCCAGCAGTTCTTTCCCGGGGGGCGCATCAGAGACCCAGTACTTC

v_call: TRBV12-2
clone_size: once
j_call: TRBJ2-7
d_call: .
cdr3_aa: CASLDSGQAYEQYF
cdr3_nt: TGTGCAAGTCTCGACTCGGGACAAGCCTACGAGCAGTACTTC

v_call: TRBV9
clone_size: .
j_call: TRBJ2-5
d_call: .
cdr3_aa: CASSVQPSGPGLAQYF
cdr3_nt: TGTGCCAGCAGCGTCCAGCCCAGCGGCCCGGGTTTAGCCCAGTACTTC

v_call: TRBV7-6
clone_size: .
j_call: TRBJ2-1
d_call: .
cdr3_aa: CASRRVSYNEQFF
cdr3_nt: TGTGCCAGCCGCCGGGTCAGCTACAATGAGCAGTTCTTC

v_call: TRBV7-9
clone_size: once
j_call: TRBJ1-2
d_call: TRBD1
cdr3_aa: CASSPWTGGEDGYTF
cdr3_nt: TGTGCCAGCAGCCCATGGACAGGGGGCGAGGATGGCTACACCTTC

v_call: TRBV9
clone_size: .
j_call: TRBJ2-5
d_call: TRBD2
cdr3_aa: CASSRPSGDPYQETQYF
cdr3_nt: TGTGCCAGCAGCCGTCCTAGCGGGGACCCGTACCAAGAGACCCAGTACTTC

v_call: TRBV19
clone_size: .
j_call: TRBJ1-2
d_call: TRBD1
cdr3_aa: CASSMDRGYGYTF
cdr3_nt: TGTGCCAGTAGTATGGACAGGGGTTATGGCTACACCTTC

v_call: TRBV27
clone_size: .
j_call: TRBJ2-7
d_call: TRBD1
cdr3_aa: CASRFQGAVKYEQYF
cdr3_nt: TGTGCCAGCAGATTCCAGGGGGCAGTTAAGTACGAGCAGTACTTC

v_call: TRBV30
clone_size: few
j_call: TRBJ2-5
d_call: .
cdr3_aa: CAWSDGYQETQYF
cdr3_nt: TGTGCCTGGAGTGACGGGTACCAAGAGACCCAGTACTTC

v_call: TRBV18
clone_size: .
j_call: TRBJ1-1
d_call: .
cdr3_aa: CASSDRWRNTEAFF
cdr3_nt: TGTGCCAGCTCGGATAGATGGAGGAACACTGAAGCTTTCTTT

v_call: TRBV15
clone_size: .
j_call: TRBJ2-1
d_call: TRBD2
cdr3_aa: CATSRDRTPASGRLQDEQFF
cdr3_nt: TGTGCCACCAGCAGAGATCGAACCCCCGCTAGCGGACGCCTCCAGGATGAGCAGTTCTTC

v_call: TRBV7-3
clone_size: .
j_call: TRBJ2-3
d_call: .
cdr3_aa: CASSLKGGTDTQYF
cdr3_nt: TGTGCCAGCAGCTTAAAGGGGGGCACAGATACGCAGTATTTT

v_call: TRBV5-1
clone_size: .
j_call: TRBJ1-1
d_call: TRBD1
cdr3_aa: CASSLGDRTSTEAFF
cdr3_nt: TGCGCCAGCAGCTTGGGGGACAGAACCTCCACTGAAGCTTTCTTT

v_call: TRBV6-5
clone_size: few
j_call: TRBJ1-2
d_call: TRBD1
cdr3_aa: CASCRDRTNYGYTF
cdr3_nt: TGTGCCAGCTGTCGGGACAGGACTAACTATGGCTACACCTTC